The TCR beta chain described here comes from a study of T cell responses to AZD1222 COVID-19 vaccine. The table came from immunoSEQ multiplex PCR; TCRdb's copy has only in-frame clones and leaves some out. The sample gives approximately 120,000 clones, roughly nine tenths of which show up once; 4.2% is in the top ten. Sample: peripheral blood, taken on day 0 of AZD1222 vaccination. This sequence originates from an adult in good health.

The CDR3 nucleotides read TGTGCCAGCAGTTACTCGAGGTCGGGCCCCAGCGAGCAGTACTTC. Translation gives CASSYSRSGPSEQYF. The genes are TRBV6-6 and TRBJ2-7; D is undetermined. V lost 0 bases, J lost 6 bases, and 15 bases lay in between. Germline V CDR1 and CDR2: MNHNY, SVGAGI (reference sequence). This CDR3 has 15 residues.